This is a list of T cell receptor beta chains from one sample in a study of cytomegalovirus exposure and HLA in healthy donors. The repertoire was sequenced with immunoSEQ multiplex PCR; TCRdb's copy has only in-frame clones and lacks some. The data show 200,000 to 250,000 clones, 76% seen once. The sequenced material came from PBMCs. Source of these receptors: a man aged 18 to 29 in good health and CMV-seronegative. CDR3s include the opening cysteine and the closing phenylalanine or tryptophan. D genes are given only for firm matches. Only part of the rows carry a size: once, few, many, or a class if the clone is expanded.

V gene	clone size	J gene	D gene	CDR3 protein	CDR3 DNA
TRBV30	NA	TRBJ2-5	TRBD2	CAWSPAGGETQYF	TGTGCCTGGAGTCCAGCGGGAGGAGAGACCCAGTACTTC
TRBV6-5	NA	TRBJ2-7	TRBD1	CASKRTRDSDYEQYF	TGTGCCAGCAAAAGAACCCGGGACAGTGACTACGAGCAGTACTTC
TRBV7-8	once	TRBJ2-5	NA	CASSLSTLYQETQYF	TGTGCCAGCAGCCTATCGACTCTGTACCAAGAGACCCAGTACTTC
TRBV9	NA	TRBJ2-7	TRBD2	CASSDRAGGPKYEQYF	TGTGCCAGCAGCGACCGAGCGGGAGGGCCGAAATACGAGCAGTACTTC
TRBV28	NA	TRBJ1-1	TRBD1	CASSQGVYTEAFF	TGTGCCAGCAGTCAGGGGGTATACACTGAAGCTTTCTTT
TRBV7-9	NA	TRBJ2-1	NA	CASSQVGGDRDEQFF	TGTGCCAGCAGCCAGGTTGGGGGCGATCGGGATGAGCAGTTCTTC
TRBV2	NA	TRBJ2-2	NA	CASRDRFTGELFF	TGTGCCAGCAGAGACAGGTTCACCGGGGAGCTGTTTTTT
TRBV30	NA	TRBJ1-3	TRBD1	CAWSEGDRGFAGNTIYF	TGTGCCTGGAGTGAGGGGGACAGGGGGTTTGCTGGAAACACCATATATTTT
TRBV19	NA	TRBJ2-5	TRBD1	CARPPGQGQKEETQYF	TGTGCCAGGCCACCCGGACAGGGGCAAAAAGAAGAGACCCAGTACTTC
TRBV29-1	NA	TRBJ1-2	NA	CSVGQLYGYTF	TGCAGCGTTGGACAGCTCTATGGCTACACCTTC
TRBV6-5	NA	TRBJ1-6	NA	CASTPGSYNSPLHF	TGTGCCAGCACCCCCGGCTCCTATAATTCACCCCTCCACTTT
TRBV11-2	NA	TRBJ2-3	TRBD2	CASSPRTSDTDTQYF	TGTGCCAGCAGCCCCCGGACTAGCGACACAGATACGCAGTATTTT
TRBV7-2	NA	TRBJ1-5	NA	CASSLMTGPQPQHF	TGTGCCAGCAGCTTAATGACAGGACCTCAGCCCCAGCATTTT
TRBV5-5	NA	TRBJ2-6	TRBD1	CASSLYSGTGVSGANVLTF	TGTGCCAGCAGCCTATACTCCGGGACAGGGGTGTCTGGGGCCAACGTCCTGACTTTC
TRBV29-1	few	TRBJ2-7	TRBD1	CSVEEGTGQNVQYF	TGCAGCGTTGAAGAAGGGACAGGGCAAAATGTGCAGTACTTC
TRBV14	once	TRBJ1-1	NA	CASSPTGFTEAFF	TGTGCCAGCAGCCCTACAGGGTTCACTGAAGCTTTCTTT
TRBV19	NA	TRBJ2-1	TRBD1	CASSDRGFSYNEQFF	TGTGCCAGTAGTGACAGGGGTTTTTCCTACAATGAGCAGTTCTTC
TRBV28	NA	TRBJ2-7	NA	CASRRDGSGQYF	TGTGCCAGCAGGCGGGACGGCTCAGGGCAGTACTTC
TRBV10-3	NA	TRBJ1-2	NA	CAAHGRDYGYTF	TGTGCCGCTCACGGGAGGGACTATGGCTACACCTTC
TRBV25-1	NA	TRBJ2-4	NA	CASSDVADIQYF	TGTGCCAGCAGTGACGTGGCGGACATTCAGTACTTC
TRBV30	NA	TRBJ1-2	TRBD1	CAWNMDRRNGYTF	TGTGCCTGGAATATGGACAGGAGGAATGGCTACACCTTC
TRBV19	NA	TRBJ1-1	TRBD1	CASSLGTGSFGKAFF	TGTGCCAGTAGCCTCGGGACAGGGTCGTTTGGGAAAGCTTTCTTT
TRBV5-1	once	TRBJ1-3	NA	CASSLGERVAGNTIYF	TGCGCCAGCAGCTTGGGGGAGAGGGTCGCTGGAAACACCATATATTTT
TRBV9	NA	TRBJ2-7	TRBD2	CASSVTSGRPHEQYF	TGTGCCAGCAGCGTCACTAGCGGGAGACCCCACGAGCAGTACTTC
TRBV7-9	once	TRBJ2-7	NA	CASSPWVDIYEQYF	TGTGCCAGCAGCCCGTGGGTAGACATCTACGAGCAGTACTTC
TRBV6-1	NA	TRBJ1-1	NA	CASSEPPGTEAFF	TGTGCCAGCAGTGAACCCCCGGGCACTGAAGCTTTCTTT
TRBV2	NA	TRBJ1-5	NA	CASNYGQPGNQPQHF	TGTGCCAGCAACTATGGACAGCCTGGCAATCAGCCCCAGCATTTT
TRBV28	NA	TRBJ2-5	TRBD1	CASRPGTGSIQGVETQYF	TGTGCCAGCAGACCCGGGACAGGGTCAATTCAAGGGGTGGAGACCCAGTACTTC
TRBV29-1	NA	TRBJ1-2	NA	CSGRGPDGYTF	TGCAGCGGGCGGGGCCCCGATGGCTACACCTTC
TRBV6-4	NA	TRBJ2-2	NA	CASRAQIHTGELFF	TGTGCCAGCAGAGCCCAAATCCACACCGGGGAGCTGTTTTTT
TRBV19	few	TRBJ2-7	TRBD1	CASSTTGTGFYEQYF	TGTGCCAGTAGTACAACCGGGACAGGGTTCTACGAGCAGTACTTC
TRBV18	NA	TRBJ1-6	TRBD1	CASSPGQGAPPLHF	TGTGCCAGCTCACCGGGACAGGGGGCCCCCCCCCTCCACTTT
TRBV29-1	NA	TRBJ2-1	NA	CSGEVGAEQFF	TGCAGCGGCGAAGTGGGGGCTGAGCAGTTCTTC
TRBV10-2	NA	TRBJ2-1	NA	CASRTHSEDEQFF	TGCGCCAGCAGGACCCACTCGGAGGATGAGCAGTTCTTC
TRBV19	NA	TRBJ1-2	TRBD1	CASTGRGATTTNYGYTF	TGTGCCAGTACAGGCAGGGGGGCAACGACAACTAACTATGGCTACACCTTC
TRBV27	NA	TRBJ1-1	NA	CASSLFMNTEAFF	TGTGCCAGCAGTTTATTCATGAACACTGAAGCTTTCTTT
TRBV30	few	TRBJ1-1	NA	CAWLAVPVQIEAFF	TGTGCCTGGCTCGCGGTCCCGGTCCAAATAGAAGCTTTCTTT
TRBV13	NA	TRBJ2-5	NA	CASSLGTQETQYF	TGTGCCAGCAGCTTAGGGACTCAAGAGACCCAGTACTTC
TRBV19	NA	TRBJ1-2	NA	CASSFGLYGYTF	TGTGCCAGTAGTTTCGGACTCTATGGCTACACCTTC
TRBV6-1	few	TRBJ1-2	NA	CASSPNRDNYGYTF	TGTGCCAGCAGTCCTAACCGGGATAACTATGGCTACACCTTC
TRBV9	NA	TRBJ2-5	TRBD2	CASSTRVETSIETQYF	TGTGCCAGCAGCACGAGGGTGGAGACTAGCATAGAGACCCAGTACTTC
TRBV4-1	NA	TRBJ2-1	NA	CASSQPQGTYNEQFF	TGCGCCAGCAGCCAACCACAGGGAACCTACAATGAGCAGTTCTTC
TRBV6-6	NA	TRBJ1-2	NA	CASSFQNGYTF	TGTGCCAGCAGTTTTCAGAATGGCTACACCTTC
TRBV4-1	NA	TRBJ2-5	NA	CASSRQGNELETQYF	TGCGCCAGCAGCCGCCAGGGGAATGAATTGGAGACCCAGTACTTC
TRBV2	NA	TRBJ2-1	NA	CATYRGQLYNEQFF	TGTGCCACCTATAGGGGACAACTCTACAATGAGCAGTTCTTC
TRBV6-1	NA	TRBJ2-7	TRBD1	CASSEGTGYSTGSQQYF	TGTGCCAGCAGTGAAGGAACGGGCTATTCGACAGGGAGTCAGCAGTACTTC
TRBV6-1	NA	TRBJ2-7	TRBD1	CASRGGGDRGVEQYF	TGTGCCAGCCGAGGAGGGGGGGACAGGGGAGTCGAGCAGTACTTC
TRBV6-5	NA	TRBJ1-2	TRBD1	CASSYSAGTGGNGYTF	TGTGCCAGCAGCTACTCAGCCGGGACAGGGGGCAACGGCTACACCTTC
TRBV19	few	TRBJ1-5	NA	CASSIGGRAGNQPQHF	TGTGCCAGTAGTATTGGAGGGAGGGCCGGCAATCAGCCCCAGCATTTT